The following is a TCR beta chain sequence with its context. This record belongs to a study of cytomegalovirus exposure and HLA in healthy donors. The PCR contained 60 Vbeta and 13 Jbeta primers. The data were produced by immunoSEQ multiplex PCR, yet TCRdb's version contains in-frame clones alone and is incomplete. In all, the sample yields 150,000 to 250,000 clones. CDR1 is LNHDA and CDR2 is SQIVND in the germline V gene (reference sequence). V lost 4 bases to trimming and J lost 0 bases; unmatched junction nucleotides: 8. The CDR3 contains 16 residues. This chain joins TRBV19 and TRBJ1-2; 7 nucleotides agree with TRBD1. Specimen: PBMCs. This sequence originates from a boy aged 5-17 years in good health and CMV-seronegative. The CDR3 nucleotides read TGTGCCAGTAGTACCCGAGGGGGCAGCACTAACTATGGCTACACCTTC. Its protein is CASSTRGGSTNYGYTF.